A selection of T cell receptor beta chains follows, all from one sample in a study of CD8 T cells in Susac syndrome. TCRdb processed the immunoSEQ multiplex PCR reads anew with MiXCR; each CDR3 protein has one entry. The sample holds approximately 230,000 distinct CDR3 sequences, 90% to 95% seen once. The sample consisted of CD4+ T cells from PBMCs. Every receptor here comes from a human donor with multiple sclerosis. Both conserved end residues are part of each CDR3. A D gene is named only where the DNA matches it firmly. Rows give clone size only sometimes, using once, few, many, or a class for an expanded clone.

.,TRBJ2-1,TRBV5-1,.,CASSLPLGTDEQFF,TGCGCCAGCAGCCTGCCCCTGGGAACTGATGAGCAGTTCTTC
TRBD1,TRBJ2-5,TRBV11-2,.,CASSSGGAWETQYF,TGTGCCAGCAGCTCAGGGGGCGCATGGGAGACCCAGTACTTC
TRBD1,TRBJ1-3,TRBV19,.,CASSMTSGQGFSGNTIYF,TGTGCCAGTAGTATGACCTCGGGACAGGGATTCTCTGGAAACACCATATATTTT
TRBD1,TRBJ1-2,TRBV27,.,CASSPPWTGGNYGYTF,TGTGCCAGCAGCCCACCCTGGACAGGGGGTAACTATGGCTACACCTTC
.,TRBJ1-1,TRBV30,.,CAWRGLSNTEAFF,TGTGCCTGGAGGGGACTCTCGAACACTGAAGCTTTCTTT
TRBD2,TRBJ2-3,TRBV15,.,CATSSQRGRLDTQYF,TGTGCCACCAGCAGCCAGCGGGGGCGACTGGATACGCAGTATTTT
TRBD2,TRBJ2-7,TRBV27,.,CASSWASGGYEQYF,TGTGCCAGCAGTTGGGCTAGCGGGGGGTACGAGCAGTACTTC
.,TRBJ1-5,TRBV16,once,CASTTGRGKEGNQPQHF,TGTGCCAGCACCACTGGGAGGGGGAAGGAGGGCAATCAGCCCCAGCATTTT
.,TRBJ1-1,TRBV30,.,CAWSGWEKSMNTEAFF,TGTGCCTGGAGTGGTTGGGAGAAGTCCATGAACACTGAAGCTTTCTTT
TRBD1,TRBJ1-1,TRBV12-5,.,CASGPRTGMNTEAFF,TGTGCTAGTGGTCCTCGGACAGGCATGAACACTGAAGCTTTCTTT
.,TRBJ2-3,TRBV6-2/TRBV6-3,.,CASKPVGTDTQYF,TGTGCCAGCAAACCTGTAGGCACAGATACGCAGTATTTT
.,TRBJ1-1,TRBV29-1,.,CSVGMRNTEAFF,TGCAGCGTTGGAATGAGAAACACTGAAGCTTTCTTT
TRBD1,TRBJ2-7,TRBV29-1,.,CSVVAPKPGQPYEQYF,TGCAGCGTTGTGGCCCCCAAACCGGGACAGCCCTACGAGCAGTACTTC
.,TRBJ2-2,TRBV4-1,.,CASSQVPTTGELFF,TGCGCCAGCAGCCAAGTGCCGACAACCGGGGAGCTGTTTTTT
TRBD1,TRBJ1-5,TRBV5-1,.,CASSLGTGVLQPQHF,TGCGCCAGCAGCTTGGGGACAGGGGTCCTCCAGCCCCAGCATTTT
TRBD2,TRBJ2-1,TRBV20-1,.,CSARPGTSGYNEQFF,TGCAGTGCTAGGCCCGGGACTAGCGGCTACAATGAGCAGTTCTTC
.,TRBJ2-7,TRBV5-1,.,CASSLAEATAVTYEQYF,TGCGCCAGCAGCTTGGCCGAAGCCACCGCCGTCACCTACGAGCAGTACTTC
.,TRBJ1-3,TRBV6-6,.,CASRDGLRGSGNTIYF,TGTGCCAGCAGAGACGGCCTTAGGGGCTCTGGAAACACCATATATTTT
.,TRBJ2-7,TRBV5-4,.,CASSLNRGEQYF,TGTGCCAGCAGCTTGAATCGGGGCGAGCAGTACTTC
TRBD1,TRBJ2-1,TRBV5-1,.,CASSATGGSYNEQFF,TGCGCCAGCAGCGCGACAGGGGGCTCCTACAATGAGCAGTTCTTC
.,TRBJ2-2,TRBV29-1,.,CSVVGGRNTGELFF,TGCAGCGTTGTAGGGGGGCGGAACACCGGGGAGCTGTTTTTT
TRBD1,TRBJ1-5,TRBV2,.,CASSEEGQGLSPQHF,TGTGCCAGCAGTGAAGAGGGACAGGGACTGTCGCCCCAGCATTTT
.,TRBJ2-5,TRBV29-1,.,CSVDSGGRRETQYF,TGCAGCGTTGATTCTGGAGGGAGGCGTGAGACCCAGTACTTC
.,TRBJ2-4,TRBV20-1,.,CSAREYREAKNIQYF,TGCAGTGCTAGGGAGTACAGGGAAGCCAAAAACATTCAGTACTTC
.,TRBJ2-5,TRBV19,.,CASSTGTDKETQYF,TGTGCCAGTAGTACCGGTACAGATAAAGAGACCCAGTACTTC
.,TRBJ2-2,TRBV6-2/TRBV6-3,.,CASTNRAGTGELFF,TGTGCCAGCACTAACAGGGCGGGCACCGGGGAGCTGTTTTTT
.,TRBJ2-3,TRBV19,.,CASSIDMGTDTQYF,TGTGCCAGTAGTATAGATATGGGGACAGATACGCAGTATTTT
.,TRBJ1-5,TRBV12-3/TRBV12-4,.,CASSRRQDNQPQHF,TGTGCCAGCAGTAGACGACAGGACAATCAGCCCCAGCATTTT
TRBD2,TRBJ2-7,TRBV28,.,CASSSGILSGTSGGYEQYF,TGTGCCAGCAGCTCAGGAATACTATCCGGGACTAGCGGGGGATACGAGCAGTACTTC
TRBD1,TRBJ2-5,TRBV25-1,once,CASSDEGARETQYF,TGTGCCAGCAGTGACGAGGGGGCGCGGGAGACCCAGTACTTC
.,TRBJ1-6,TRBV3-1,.,CASSQLQGPYSPLHF,TGTGCCAGCAGCCAACTACAGGGACCTTATTCACCCCTCCACTTT
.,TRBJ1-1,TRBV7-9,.,CASSFQGPDTEAFF,TGTGCCAGCAGCTTTCAGGGACCCGACACTGAAGCTTTCTTT
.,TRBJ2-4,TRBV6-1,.,CASSEATGSRNIQYF,TGTGCCAGCAGTGAGGCCACCGGGAGCAGGAACATTCAGTACTTC
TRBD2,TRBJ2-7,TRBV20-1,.,CSAPSGGNSYEQYF,TGCAGTGCTCCTAGCGGGGGGAACTCCTACGAGCAGTACTTC
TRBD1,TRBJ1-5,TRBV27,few,CASSTGGSQPQHF,TGTGCCAGCAGTACAGGGGGAAGTCAGCCCCAGCATTTT
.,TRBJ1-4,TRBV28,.,CASSTRTDATNEKLFF,TGTGCCAGCAGTACTAGGACGGACGCAACTAATGAAAAACTGTTTTTT
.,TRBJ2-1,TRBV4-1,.,CASSQGPIGDWGSSRYNEQFF,TGCGCCAGCAGCCAAGGCCCTATTGGGGATTGGGGTTCGTCGAGATACAATGAGCAGTTCTTC
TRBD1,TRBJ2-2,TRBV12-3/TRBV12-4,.,CASSFGTGYSGELFF,TGTGCCAGCAGTTTTGGGACAGGGTACTCCGGGGAGCTGTTTTTT
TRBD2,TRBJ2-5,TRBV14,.,CASSHRGGGQETQYF,TGTGCCAGCAGCCATCGGGGCGGGGGTCAAGAGACCCAGTACTTC
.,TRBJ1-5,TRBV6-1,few,CASSDPNQPQHF,TGTGCCAGCAGTGACCCAAATCAGCCCCAGCATTTT
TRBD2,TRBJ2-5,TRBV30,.,CAWSRSSGGAETQYF,TGTGCCTGGAGCCGATCCAGCGGGGGGGCCGAGACCCAGTACTTC
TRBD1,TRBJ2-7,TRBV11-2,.,CASSRDRETEQYF,TGTGCCAGCAGCCGGGACAGGGAGACCGAGCAGTACTTC
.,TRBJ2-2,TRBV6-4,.,CASSGIANTGELFF,TGTGCCAGCAGTGGGATTGCGAACACCGGGGAGCTGTTTTTT
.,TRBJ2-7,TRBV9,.,CASSVLGGSYEQYF,TGTGCCAGCAGCGTCTTGGGGGGCTCCTACGAGCAGTACTTC
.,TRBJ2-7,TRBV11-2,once,CASSVNPTSLYEQYF,TGTGCCAGCAGCGTAAACCCGACTAGTCTTTACGAGCAGTACTTC
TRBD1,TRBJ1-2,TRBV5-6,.,CASSRTGNSYGYTF,TGTGCCAGCAGCCGGACAGGAAACTCCTATGGCTACACCTTC
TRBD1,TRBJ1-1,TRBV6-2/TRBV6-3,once,CASSYRTGGVGITEAFF,TGTGCCAGCAGTTACAGGACAGGGGGCGTTGGAATCACTGAAGCTTTCTTT
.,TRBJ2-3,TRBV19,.,CASRWAASTDTQYF,TGTGCCAGTAGATGGGCAGCTAGCACAGATACGCAGTATTTT
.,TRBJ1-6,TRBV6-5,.,CASSSRERVNSPLHF,TGTGCCAGCAGTTCCAGGGAGAGGGTCAATTCACCCCTCCACTTT
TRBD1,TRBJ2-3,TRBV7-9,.,CASSPTGATDTQYF,TGTGCCAGCAGCCCGACAGGGGCGACAGATACGCAGTATTTT
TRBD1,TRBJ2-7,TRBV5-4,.,CASSPVRQGTYEQYF,TGTGCCAGCAGCCCGGTGCGACAGGGCACCTACGAGCAGTACTTC
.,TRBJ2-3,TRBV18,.,CASSLTKTSTDTQYF,TGTGCCAGCTCACTAACCAAGACTAGCACAGATACGCAGTATTTT
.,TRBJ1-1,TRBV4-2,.,CASSQEPRHNTEAFF,TGTGCCAGCAGCCAAGAGCCCCGACACAACACTGAAGCTTTCTTT
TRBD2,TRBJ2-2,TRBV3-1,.,CASSQGLAGVTGELFF,TGTGCCAGCAGCCAGGGACTAGCGGGGGTCACCGGGGAGCTGTTTTTT
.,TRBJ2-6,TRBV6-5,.,CASSYSTVRKGANVLTF,TGTGCCAGCAGTTACTCAACAGTACGGAAAGGGGCCAACGTCCTGACTTTC
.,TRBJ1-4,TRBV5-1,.,CASSPWGGTTNEKLFF,TGCGCCAGCAGCCCCTGGGGGGGGACAACTAATGAAAAACTGTTTTTT
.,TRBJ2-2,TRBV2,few,CASSEQGNTGELFF,TGTGCCAGCAGTGAACAGGGGAACACCGGGGAGCTGTTTTTT
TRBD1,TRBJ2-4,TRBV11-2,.,CASSLTGVGKNIQYF,TGTGCCAGCAGCCTCACAGGGGTGGGCAAAAACATTCAGTACTTC
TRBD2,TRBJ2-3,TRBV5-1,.,CASARTSGFTDTQYF,TGCGCCAGCGCCAGGACTAGCGGGTTCACAGATACGCAGTATTTT
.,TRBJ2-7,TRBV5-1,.,CASSLEGSVIDEQYF,TGCGCCAGCAGCTTGGAAGGATCGGTCATCGACGAGCAGTACTTC